This T cell receptor beta chain was captured in a study of OX40 agonist ivuxolimab in advanced cancers. Overall study: Three individuals attained partial responses, comprising one hepatocellular carcinoma case and two cutaneous melanoma cases. General study findings and limits: At doses 0.1 to 3.0 mg/kg, CD4+ and CD8+ clones expanded. Compared with CD4+, CD8+ T cells on average had more expanded clones.

Profiling relied on immunoSEQ multiplex PCR, and the TCRdb table lists in-frame clones only, not all of them. The sample includes more than 10,000 clones, about 77% of them seen just once. CDR3 size: 14 residues. Looked up from germline, CDR1 is MGHRA and CDR2 is YSYEKL. Trimming cost V 0 bases and J 2 bases, with 7 bases left between them. About this clone: Its antigen is not identified.

The sample consisted of CD4+ or CD8+ T cells sorted from blood, taken in a trial of the OX40 agonist ivuxolimab. The chain couples TRBV4-1 to TRBJ1-1, with D unresolved. The TCR originated in an adult with an advanced solid tumor such as melanoma, head and neck, liver or kidney cancer. DNA for the CDR3: TGCGCCAGCAGCCAAGAGGTGGATAACACTGAAGCTTTCTTT. It is translated as CASSQEVDNTEAFF.